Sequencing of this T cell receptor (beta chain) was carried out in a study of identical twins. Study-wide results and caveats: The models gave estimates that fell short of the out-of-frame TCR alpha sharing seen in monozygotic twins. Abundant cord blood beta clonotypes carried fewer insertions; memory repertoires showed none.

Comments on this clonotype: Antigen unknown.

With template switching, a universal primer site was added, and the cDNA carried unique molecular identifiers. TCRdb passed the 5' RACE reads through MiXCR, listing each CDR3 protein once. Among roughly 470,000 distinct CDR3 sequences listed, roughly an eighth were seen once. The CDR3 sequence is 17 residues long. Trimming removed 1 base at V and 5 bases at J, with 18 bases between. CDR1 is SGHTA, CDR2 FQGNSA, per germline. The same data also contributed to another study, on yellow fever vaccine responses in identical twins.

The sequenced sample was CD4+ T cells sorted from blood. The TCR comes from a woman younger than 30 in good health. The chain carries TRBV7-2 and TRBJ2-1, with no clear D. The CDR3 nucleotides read TGTGCCAGCAGCTTAGTAGTCTACTTGGCGGCCAACAATGAGCAGTTCTTC. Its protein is CASSLVVYLAANNEQFF.